The clone carrying this T cell receptor (beta chain) was detected only a few times. The data are from a study of blood T cells in healthy people across ages. Trimming removed 5 bases from V and 7 bases from J, with 14 bases in between. The germline gives CDR1 SGHTA, CDR2 FQGNSA. This CDR3 spans 13 amino acids. A second about 6 to 12 cycle PCR used barcoded and J-beta primers. TCRdb recomputed calls from the 5' RACE reads with MiXCR, one row per CDR3 protein. The sample holds roughly 1.5 million distinct CDR3 sequences; about 42% are singletons and the top ten take about 4.1%. The V and J genes are TRBV7-2 and TRBJ1-1; tentative D call: TRBD1 (5 bases). The clonotype was recovered from a woman under 30 in good health. The sequenced sample was blood. This chain's CDR3 is CASSLAGTDEAFF. CDR3 nucleotide sequence: TGTGCCAGCAGCCTGGCCGGGACGGATGAAGCTTTCTTT.